Each of the 22 T cell receptor beta chains below was sequenced from the same sample in a study of control samples from healthy donors and cancer patients. Here immunoSEQ multiplex PCR was the method, and the copy in TCRdb shows in-frame clones only, minus some. This table has 120,000 to 150,000 clones, about nine tenths appearing once. Sequencing used blood. Receptors were obtained from a woman aged 25 to 45 in good health.

This rearrangement joins TRBV18 to TRBJ2-7, with TRBD1 as a possible D gene (5 bases). The germline V gene encodes CDR1 KGHSH and CDR2 LQKENI. This CDR3 spans 13 amino acids. The V gene lost 6 bases and the J gene lost 0 bases, with 9 bases spanning the gap. CDR3 amino acids: CASSLDNSYEQYF. Written as DNA, the CDR3 is TGTGCCAGCTCTCTGGACAACTCCTACGAGCAGTACTTC.

The sample holds one count of this clone. This rearrangement joins TRBV5-1 to TRBJ1-5; maybe TRBD1 (6 bases). Deletions cut 4 bases from V and 0 bases from J, with 8 bases between. CDR1 is SGHRS and CDR2 is YFSETQ in the germline V gene. CDR3 length: 14 amino acids. The CDR3 sequence is CASSPTGSNQPQHF. The CDR3 DNA sequence: TGCGCCAGCAGCCCGACAGGTAGCAATCAGCCCCAGCATTTT.

CDR3 sequence reads: CASSFSTSGTRKQFF. The CDR3, as DNA: TGTGCCAGCAGCTTTTCGACTAGCGGGACCAGAAAGCAGTTCTTC. The rearrangement links TRBV11-2 to TRBJ2-1; 11 nucleotides line up with TRBD2. Germline V gene data show CDR1 as SGHAT and CDR2 as FQNNGV. The CDR3 spans 15 residues. V dropped 3 bases and J dropped 11; count of bases not matched to a gene: 9.

In regard to this clone: Within the sample, other DNA sequences also encode this same CDR3. The gene calls are TRBV5-1 and TRBJ1-1; unclear D gene. Trimming shortened V by 1 base and J by 2 bases, and 9 bases separated the two germline ends. Germline V gene lookup returns CDR1 SGHRS and CDR2 YFSETQ. The CDR3 has 14 amino acids. CDR3 loop: CASSLSPGNTEAFF. The DNA of the CDR3 is TGCGCCAGCAGCTTGTCGCCAGGCAACACTGAAGCTTTCTTT.

This CDR3 reads CASWMGRQETQYF. The DNA of the CDR3 is TGTGCCAGCTGGATGGGCAGACAAGAGACCCAGTACTTC. This rearrangement joins TRBV2 to TRBJ2-5; no clear D. CDR1 is SNHLY and CDR2 is FYNNEI in the germline V gene. The CDR3 has 13 amino acids. V was shortened by 8 bases and J by 2 bases, with 12 bases between the two germline ends.

This chain joins TRBV6-4 and TRBJ1-6, with TRBD1 matching 8 bases. J was trimmed by 9 bases and V by 4 bases; bases with no gene match: 2. The germline gives CDR1 MRHNA, CDR2 SNTAGT. The CDR3 sequence is 13 residues long. CDR3 DNA sequence: TGTGCCAGCAGTGGGACAGGGACTTCACCCCTCCACTTT. Its protein is CASSGTGTSPLHF.

The genes are TRBV6-5 and TRBJ2-5; D unclear. With 8 bases removed from V and 2 bases from J, the gap between germline ends came to 12 bases. Germline V CDR1 and CDR2: MNHEY, SVGAGI. The length of the CDR3 is 13 residues. DNA of the CDR3: TGTGCCAGCCGGAATCAGTGGCAAGAGACCCAGTACTTC. Its translation: CASRNQWQETQYF.

V and J are TRBV9 and TRBJ2-1; D remains ambiguous. Trimming shortened V by 0 bases and J by 9 bases, and 10 bases separated the two germline ends. Germline loops: CDR1 SGDLS, CDR2 YYNGEE. The CDR3 consists of 13 residues. This CDR3 reads CASSVVWRSEQFF. As DNA, the CDR3 is TGTGCCAGCAGCGTAGTGTGGCGGAGTGAGCAGTTCTTC.

This sequence joins TRBV5-1 and TRBJ2-5; D remains unclear. The CDR3 contains 15 residues. V was pared by 2 bases and J by 2 bases, with 13 bases between. The germline V gene has CDR1 SGHRS and CDR2 YFSETQ. The CDR3 sequence is CASSFREFEQETQYF. The CDR3 bases are TGCGCCAGCAGCTTCAGAGAGTTCGAGCAAGAGACCCAGTACTTC.

The rearrangement joins TRBV29-1 to TRBJ1-1; no definite D call. The V and J ends lost 3 bases and 6 bases respectively, with 17 bases between them. CDR1 SQVTM and CDR2 ANQGSEA come from the germline V gene. The CDR3 contains 14 residues. This CDR3 reads CSVDLSRMGSEAFF. CDR3 in DNA: TGCAGCGTTGATCTGTCCAGGATGGGATCTGAAGCTTTCTTT. Combining the CDR3 with reference TRBV29-1 and TRBJ1-1 gives the whole variable domain SAVISQKPSRDICQRGTSLTIQCQVDSQVTMMFWYRQQPGQSLTLIATANQGSEATYESGFVIDKFPISRPNLTFSTLTVSNMSPEDSSIYLCSVDLSRMGSEAFFGQGTRLTVV.

J is TRBJ2-1 and V is TRBV24-1; D perhaps matches TRBD2 (6 bases). V shed 0 bases and J shed 6 bases, with 8 bases lying between them. Germline V gene lookup returns CDR1 KGHDR and CDR2 SFDVKD. The CDR3 runs 14 residues. Here the CDR3 reads CATSDLGGANEQFF. The DNA of the CDR3 is TGTGCCACCAGTGATTTGGGAGGGGCCAATGAGCAGTTCTTC.

Here the CDR3 reads CASVVTYMNTEAFF. The CDR3 DNA sequence: TGTGCCAGCGTAGTGACATACATGAACACTGAAGCTTTCTTT. V usage is TRBV2 and J usage is TRBJ1-1; no clear D gene. V was shortened by 8 bases and J by 0 bases, with 13 bases between the two germline ends. The CDR3 contains 14 residues. Germline values: CDR1 SNHLY, CDR2 FYNNEI.

This clone has a single count. V is TRBV2 and J is TRBJ1-1; D remains ambiguous. The CDR3 is 12 residues long. V lost 8 bases, J lost 4 bases, and 11 bases lay in between. Per germline, CDR1 SNHLY and CDR2 FYNNEI. CDR3 protein: CASQTKGTEAFF. For the CDR3, the DNA is TGTGCCAGCCAGACCAAGGGCACTGAAGCTTTCTTT.

This chain links TRBV7-9 with TRBJ2-7; D unresolved. Germline values: CDR1 SEHNR, CDR2 FQNEAQ (reference sequence). The CDR3 loop spans 12 amino acids. V was shortened by 6 bases and J by 4 bases, with 10 bases between the two germline ends. The DNA of the CDR3 is TGTGCCAGCAGTATGGTAGATTACGAGCAGTACTTC. Translation gives CASSMVDYEQYF.

The chain employs TRBV19 and TRBJ2-7; D assignment may be TRBD1 or TRBD2 (5 bases each). Between the trimmed V and J ends, which lost 3 bases and 5 bases, there was a span of 17 bases. This CDR3 contains 15 residues. Germline loops: CDR1 LNHDA, CDR2 SQIVND (reference sequence). The CDR3 loop reads CASSMGRGVFHEQYF. CDR3 in DNA: TGTGCCAGTAGTATGGGTCGGGGCGTCTTCCACGAGCAGTACTTC.

A word on this clone: This sample also contains other DNA sequences that code for the same CDR3. The rearrangement links TRBV3-1 (or the pseudogene TRBV3-2) to TRBJ1-1, with a weak D call TRBD1 (5 bases). The germline V gene has CDR1 LGHDT and CDR2 YNNKEL (reference sequence). The CDR3 loop spans 14 amino acids. Trimming took off 2 bases at V and 4 bases at J, with 11 bases between the two ends. This CDR3 is CASSQSGGGTEAFF. CDR3 bases: TGTGCCAGCAGCCAATCCGGCGGGGGCACTGAAGCTTTCTTT.

The chain joins TRBV27 to TRBJ2-1; 10 bases align to TRBD1. Germline V gene data show CDR1 as MNHEY and CDR2 as SMNVEV (reference sequence). The V gene end was trimmed by 5 bases and the J gene end by 9 bases; junction bases not matched to a gene: 7. CDR3 length: 14 residues. The CDR3 here is CASSLLTGGTEQFF. Written as DNA, the CDR3 is TGTGCCAGCAGTCTCCTGACAGGGGGCACTGAGCAGTTCTTC.

The chain recombines TRBV4-1 with TRBJ2-7; D is unresolved. The germline V and J ends were trimmed by 1 base and 3 bases, with 19 bases remaining between them. Germline CDR1 MGHRA, CDR2 YSYEKL. The CDR3 runs to 17 residues. The DNA for the CDR3 is TGCGCCAGCAGCCAAGGGATCTCCGACATAAGCCACTACGAGCAGTACTTC. This sequence encodes CASSQGISDISHYEQYF.

CDR3 sequence: CATSGSRHTDTQYF. CDR3 in DNA: TGTGCCACCAGTGGCTCCCGCCACACAGATACGCAGTATTTT. The genes are TRBV24-1 and TRBJ2-3; D unclear. Trimming left V 5 bases short and J 2 bases short, with 10 bases between. The CDR3 is 14 residues long. The germline gives CDR1 KGHDR, CDR2 SFDVKD.

The genes are TRBV2 and TRBJ2-1; a weak D match, TRBD2 (7 bases). The germline gives CDR1 SNHLY, CDR2 FYNNEI. V was pared by 1 base and J by 7 bases, with 14 bases between. This CDR3 spans 15 amino acids. CDR3 nucleotide sequence: TGTGCCAGCAGTGAAGGACAGGCCGGGGGGAATGAGCAGTTCTTC. This gives the protein CASSEGQAGGNEQFF.

The rearrangement links TRBV28 to TRBJ1-1, with unresolved D. From germline, CDR1 is MDHEN and CDR2 SYDVKM. V was clipped by 2 bases and J by 0 bases, with 13 bases between them. This CDR3 has 16 amino acids. CDR3 in DNA: TGTGCCAGCAGTTTAATTGGCAGACAAATGAACACTGAAGCTTTCTTT. Translated, it gives CASSLIGRQMNTEAFF.

The chain employs TRBV2 and TRBJ2-7; perhaps TRBD2 as D (6 bases). The CDR3 totals 13 residues. The germline V gene encodes CDR1 SNHLY and CDR2 FYNNEI. V was clipped by 5 bases and J by 5 bases, with 13 bases between them. DNA of the CDR3: TGTGCCAGCAGTCTTCAGCGGGCCCACGAGCAGTACTTC. Amino acid sequence: CASSLQRAHEQYF.